One sample yielded the 11 T cell receptor beta chains listed below, sequenced in a study of post-analysis software for immune sequencing data. The study's findings and limits: With TRBV5-6, TRBV5-1 and TRBV20-1 included, about five TRBV segments were more frequent in patients than in controls.

Unique molecular identifiers were built into the TCR beta cDNA libraries. TCRdb recomputed calls from the PCR reads with MiXCR, one row per CDR3 protein. Of 150,000 to 200,000 distinct CDR3 sequences listed, around 30% are singletons. No antigen has been assigned to these receptors. The sequenced sample was blood. The source of these receptors is a girl aged 10-17 years with multiple sclerosis.

V usage is TRBV4-3 and J usage is TRBJ2-4, with TRBD1 identical over 8 bases. The DNA end favors TRBJ2-7, so the J call may be wrong. Germline CDR1 reads LGHNA; CDR2 reads YSLEER. This CDR3 is built from 15 residues. The CDR3 coding sequence is TGCGCCAGCAGCCGTGGACAGGGCGACACCTACGAGCAGTACTTC. This encodes CASSRGQGDTYEQYF.

This clonotype was picked up one time. The chain carries TRBV20-1 and TRBJ2-3, with D unresolved. V shed 4 bases and J shed 2 bases, with 22 bases lying between them. This CDR3 region has 17 residues. Per the germline V gene, CDR1 is DFQATT and CDR2 is SNEGSKA (reference sequence). CDR3 sequence (DNA): TGCAGTGCTAATAGAATTAGGGAAGGCGGAATCACAGATACGCAGTATTTT. Amino acid sequence: CSANRIREGGITDTQYF.

Comments on this clonotype: A much bigger clone sits one base away, suggesting this may be a read error. The V and J genes are TRBV7-2 and TRBJ2-7; D unresolved. V lost 1 base and J lost 2, with 6 bases in between. Germline values: CDR1 SGHTA, CDR2 FQGNSA. This CDR3 contains 13 residues. The CDR3 region has the DNA TGTGCCAGCAGCTTAGGCCACCCCTACGAGCAGTACTTC. This encodes CASSLGHPYEQYF.

V gene TRBV7-3 combines with J gene TRBJ2-5, with TRBD2 matching over 7 bases. This CDR3 region has 18 residues. The germline CDR1 and CDR2 sequences are SGHTA and FQGTGA. V dropped 5 bases and J dropped 2; count of bases not matched to a gene: 17. For the CDR3, the DNA is TGTGCCAGCAGCCCCCAAGGCATCAAGACTAGCAATCAAGAGACCCAGTACTTC. It specifies CASSPQGIKTSNQETQYF.

At least ten counts were recorded for this clonotype. This chain links TRBV12-3 or TRBV12-4 with TRBJ2-7; D perhaps matches TRBD2 (6 bases). The CDR3 contains 16 residues. The V and J ends lost 6 bases and 0 bases respectively, with 18 bases between them. As DNA, the CDR3 is TGTGCCAGCAGCCGAGGCACTAGCTACCCCTCCTACGAGCAGTACTTC. It codes for CASSRGTSYPSYEQYF.

There are many counts of this clonotype. V usage is TRBV5-8 and J usage is TRBJ1-2; possibly TRBD1 for D (6 bases). The germline CDR1 and CDR2 sequences are SGHTS and YDEGEE. The ends were cut back, 1 base at V and 5 bases at J, with 12 bases in the middle. CDR3 length: 14 residues. The CDR3 nucleotides are TGTGCCAGCAGCTTGACCGGGACAACTTATGGCTACACCTTC. Amino acids: CASSLTGTTYGYTF.

Turning to this clonotype: A read error may explain this, as a much larger clone is one base away. The chain recombines TRBV7-2 with TRBJ1-1, with unresolved D. This CDR3 has 15 residues. The germline gives CDR1 SGHTA, CDR2 FQGNSA. V gave up 5 bases and J gave up 1 base, with 14 bases separating them. The CDR3 sequence is CASSPQVLKNTEAFF. Here the CDR3 DNA reads TGTGCCAGCAGCCCACAAGTACTCAAGAACACTGAAGCTTTCTTT.

V and J are TRBV28 and TRBJ2-3; D unclear. V lost 7 bases, J lost 4 bases, and 21 bases lay in between. The CDR3 spans 16 residues. Germline lookup yields CDR1 MDHEN and CDR2 SYDVKM. The CDR3 here is CASIPPSRTSPDTQYF. DNA for the CDR3: TGTGCCAGCATCCCCCCCTCCCGAACCTCCCCAGATACGCAGTATTTT. The full variable domain, its missing parts supplied by reference TRBV28 and TRBJ2-3, is DVKVTQSSRYLVKRTGEKVFLECVQDMDHENMFWYRQDPGLGLRLIYFSYDVKMKEKGDIPEGYSVSREKKERFSLILESASTNQTSMYLCASIPPSRTSPDTQYFGPGTRLTVL.

This clonotype was detected many times. This chain uses TRBV5-6 with TRBJ2-5; no reliable D call. The germline CDR1 and CDR2 sequences are SGHDT and YYEEEE. This CDR3 region has 16 residues. V was pared by 3 bases and J by 0 bases, with 15 bases between. In nucleotides, the CDR3 is TGTGCCAGCAGCTCTTTTCGGGCCCCCTACCAAGAGACCCAGTACTTC. As protein: CASSSFRAPYQETQYF.

This clonotype has more than one count but fewer than ten. V usage is TRBV25-1 and J usage is TRBJ2-7; D might be TRBD1 (5 bases). There are 14 residues in the CDR3. V lost 5 bases, J lost 5 bases, and 16 bases lay in between. Germline lookup yields CDR1 MGHDK and CDR2 SYGVNS. The chain's CDR3 is CASSFQGLPHEQYF. CDR3 DNA: TGTGCCAGCAGTTTCCAGGGTCTCCCTCACGAGCAGTACTTC.

This chain joins TRBV7-9 and TRBJ1-1; D is unresolved. Germline V gene lookup returns CDR1 SEHNR and CDR2 FQNEAQ (reference sequence). The CDR3 covers 14 residues. Trimming took off 3 bases at V and 0 bases at J, with 8 bases between the two ends. CDR3 in amino acids: CASSFRNMNTEAFF. CDR3 coding DNA: TGTGCCAGCAGCTTCAGAAACATGAACACTGAAGCTTTCTTT.